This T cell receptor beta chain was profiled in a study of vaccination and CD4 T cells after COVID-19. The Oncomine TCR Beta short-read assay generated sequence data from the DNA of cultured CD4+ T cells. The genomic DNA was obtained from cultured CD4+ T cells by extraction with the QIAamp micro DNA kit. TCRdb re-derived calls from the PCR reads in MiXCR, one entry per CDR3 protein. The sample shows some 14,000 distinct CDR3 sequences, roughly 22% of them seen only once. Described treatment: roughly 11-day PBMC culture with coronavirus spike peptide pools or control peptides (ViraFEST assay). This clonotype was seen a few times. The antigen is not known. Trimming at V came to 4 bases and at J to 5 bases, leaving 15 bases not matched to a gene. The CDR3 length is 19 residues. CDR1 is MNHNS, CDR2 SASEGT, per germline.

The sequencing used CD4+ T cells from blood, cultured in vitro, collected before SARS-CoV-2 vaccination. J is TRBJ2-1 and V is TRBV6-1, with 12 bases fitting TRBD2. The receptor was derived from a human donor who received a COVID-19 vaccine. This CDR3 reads CASSGPGLAGSLFHNEQFF. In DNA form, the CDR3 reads TGTGCCAGCAGTGGACCCGGACTAGCGGGGTCACTGTTTCACAATGAGCAGTTCTTC.